The T cell receptor beta chain described here comes from a study of blood T cell repertoires in COVID-19. This CDR3 spans 13 amino acids. V lost 2 bases and J lost 3; bases outside the gene matches: 0. The V gene's germline CDR1 is MDHEN and CDR2 SYDVKM. The method was immunoSEQ multiplex PCR; TCRdb's version includes in-frame clones alone and lacks a portion of them. The data hold more than 400,000 clones, with around 90% observed a single time. The sequenced material came from PBMCs or T cells enriched from blood (not recorded which). The sequence came from a woman aged 18 to 35 who had recovered from COVID-19. The rearrangement joins TRBV28 to TRBJ2-5; 7 nucleotides align to TRBD1. DNA of the CDR3: TGTGCCAGCAGTTTAGGGACAGAAGAGACCCAGTACTTC. Translating gives CASSLGTEETQYF.